The clone carrying this T cell receptor beta chain has only one observation. TCRdb keeps only in-frame clones here, not all; method: immunoSEQ multiplex PCR. The table includes 45,000 to 50,000 clones, approximately 85% detected once. These data are taken from a study of blood T cell repertoires in COVID-19. Looking at the study overall: Whether acute or convalescent, the COVID-19 samples came from the United States, Italy and Spain.

The CDR3 runs 16 residues. Germline CDR1 and CDR2: SGHAT and FQDESV (reference sequence). Deletions cut 7 bases from V and 4 bases from J, with 21 bases between. The chain couples TRBV11-1 to TRBJ2-3, with a weak D call TRBD2 (6 bases). The sequenced material came from peripheral blood. This clonotype was sampled from a woman older than 75 with COVID-19, enrolled during active disease. In DNA, the CDR3 is TGTGCCAGCACTAAGGCTTCCGGGAGAGAGTCAGATACGCAGTATTTT. Its protein product is CASTKASGRESDTQYF.